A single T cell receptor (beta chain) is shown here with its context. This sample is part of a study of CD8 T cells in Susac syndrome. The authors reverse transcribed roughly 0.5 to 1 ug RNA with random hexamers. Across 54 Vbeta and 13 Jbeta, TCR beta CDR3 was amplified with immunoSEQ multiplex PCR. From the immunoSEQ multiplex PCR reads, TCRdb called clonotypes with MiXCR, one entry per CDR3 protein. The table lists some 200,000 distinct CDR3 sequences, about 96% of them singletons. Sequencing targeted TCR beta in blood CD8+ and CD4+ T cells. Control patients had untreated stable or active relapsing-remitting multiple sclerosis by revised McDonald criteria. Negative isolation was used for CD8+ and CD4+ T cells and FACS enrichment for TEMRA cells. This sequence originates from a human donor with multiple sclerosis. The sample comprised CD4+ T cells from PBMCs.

CDR3 DNA: TGTGCCAGCAGCTCCTCGGATATGTGGAGCACAGATACGCAGTATTTT. This codes for CASSSSDMWSTDTQYF. The gene calls are TRBV7-2 and TRBJ2-3; D gene unclear. The CDR3 extends over 16 amino acids. V dropped 4 bases and J dropped 0 bases, with 14 bases sitting between them. CDR1 and CDR2 from the germline V gene are SGHTA and FQGNSA.